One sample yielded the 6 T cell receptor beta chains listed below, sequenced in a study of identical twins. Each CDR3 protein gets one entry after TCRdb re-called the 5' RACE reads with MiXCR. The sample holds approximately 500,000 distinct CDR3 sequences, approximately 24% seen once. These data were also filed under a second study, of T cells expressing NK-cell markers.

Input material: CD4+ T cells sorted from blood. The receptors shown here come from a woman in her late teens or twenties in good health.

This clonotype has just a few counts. The CDR3 loop reads CSALLAGGINEQFF. The CDR3 DNA sequence: TGCAGTGCTCTACTAGCGGGAGGTATCAATGAGCAGTTCTTC. This chain joins TRBV20-1 and TRBJ2-1; 12 nucleotides agree with TRBD2. The CDR3 is 14 amino acids. Trimming took 5 bases from V and 6 from J; bases not matched to a gene: 5. Germline V gene sequence: CDR1 DFQATT, CDR2 SNEGSKA (reference sequence).

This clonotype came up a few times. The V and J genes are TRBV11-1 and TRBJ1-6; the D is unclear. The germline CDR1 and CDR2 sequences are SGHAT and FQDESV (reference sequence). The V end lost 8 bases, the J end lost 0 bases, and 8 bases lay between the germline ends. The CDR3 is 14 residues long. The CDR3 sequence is CASAVYSYNSPLHF. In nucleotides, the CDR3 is TGTGCCAGCGCAGTGTACTCCTATAATTCACCCCTCCACTTT.

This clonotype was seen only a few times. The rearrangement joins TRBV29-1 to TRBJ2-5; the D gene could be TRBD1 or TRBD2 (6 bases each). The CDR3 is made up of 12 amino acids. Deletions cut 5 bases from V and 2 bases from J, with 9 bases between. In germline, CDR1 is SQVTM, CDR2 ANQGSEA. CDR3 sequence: CSVRGLQETQYF. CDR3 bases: TGCAGCGTTCGGGGGCTTCAAGAGACCCAGTACTTC. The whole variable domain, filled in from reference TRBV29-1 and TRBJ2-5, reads SAVISQKPSRDICQRGTSLTIQCQVDSQVTMMFWYRQQPGQSLTLIATANQGSEATYESGFVIDKFPISRPNLTFSTLTVSNMSPEDSSIYLCSVRGLQETQYFGPGTRLLVL.

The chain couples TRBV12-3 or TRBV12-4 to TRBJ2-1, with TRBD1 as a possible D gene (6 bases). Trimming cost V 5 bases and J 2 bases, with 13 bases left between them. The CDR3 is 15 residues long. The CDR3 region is CASSLRGQPYNEQFF. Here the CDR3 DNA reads TGTGCCAGCAGTCTGAGAGGACAGCCCTACAATGAGCAGTTCTTC.

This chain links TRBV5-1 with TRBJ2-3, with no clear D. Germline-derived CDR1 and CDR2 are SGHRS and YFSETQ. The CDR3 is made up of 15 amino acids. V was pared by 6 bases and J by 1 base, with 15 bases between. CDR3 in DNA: TGCGCCAGCACCCGCTTGGGGTCAGGCACAGATACGCAGTATTTT. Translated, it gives CASTRLGSGTDTQYF.

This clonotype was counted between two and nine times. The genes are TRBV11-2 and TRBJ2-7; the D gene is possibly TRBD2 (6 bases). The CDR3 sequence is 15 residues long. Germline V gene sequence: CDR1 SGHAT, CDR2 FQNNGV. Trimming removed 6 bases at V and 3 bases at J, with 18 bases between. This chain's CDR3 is CASRGRYGGYYEQYF. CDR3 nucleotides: TGTGCCAGCAGGGGGCGGTATGGAGGGTACTACGAGCAGTACTTC.